These 6 T cell receptor beta chains originate from one sample sequenced in a study of blood T cells in healthy people across ages (dated by TCRdb to between 2014 and 2017). Libraries were made using 5' RACE. Sequencing was carried out with an Illumina HiSeq 2500. A second PCR of roughly 7 to 12 cycles was run with a J-beta primer mix and a sample-barcoded 5' primer. TCRdb reran the public reads through fastp at Q25 and MiXCR, keeping productive beta chains. CDR3 protein sequences are deduplicated, and each keeps its most common genes and DNA. This sample gives 980,000 or so distinct CDR3 sequences in total; roughly 43% of them show up just once. 13% of the sample rests with the top ten. Sample: blood. These receptors were collected from a man aged 25 to 40 in good health.

This clonotype has a handful of counts. The chain recombines TRBV5-1 with TRBJ2-1; 9 bases are a match to TRBD2. CDR3 length: 16 amino acids. Trimming at V came to 0 bases and at J to 7 bases, leaving 8 bases not matched to a gene. In germline, CDR1 is SGHRS, CDR2 YFSETQ. The CDR3 DNA is TGCGCCAGCAGCTTGGGGGGGACTAGCTTAGGGAATGAGCAGTTCTTC. The encoded protein is CASSLGGTSLGNEQFF. Complete variable domain (other parts from reference TRBV5-1 and TRBJ2-1): KAGVTQTPRYLIKTRGQQVTLSCSPISGHRSVSWYQQTPGQGLQFLFEYFSETQRNKGNFPGRFSGRQFSNSRSEMNVSTLELGDSALYLCASSLGGTSLGNEQFFGPGTRLTVL.

This clonotype was seen more than once but under ten times. This chain connects TRBV20-1 to TRBJ2-1, with D perhaps TRBD2 (6 bases). V lost 3 bases to trimming and J lost 3 bases, with 9 bases between them. In germline, CDR1 is DFQATT, CDR2 SNEGSKA (reference sequence). The CDR3 consists of 13 residues. The CDR3 here is CSASGGFYNEQFF. The DNA for the CDR3 is TGCAGTGCTAGCGGGGGATTCTACAATGAGCAGTTCTTC.

The chain combines TRBV4-1 with TRBJ1-2; D is ambiguous. The CDR3 is made up of 16 amino acids. V gave up 0 bases and J gave up 6 bases, with 17 bases separating them. The V gene's germline CDR1 is MGHRA and CDR2 YSYEKL. CDR3 amino acids: CASSQDVVSRLDGYTF. The CDR3 DNA reads as TGCGCCAGCAGCCAAGATGTGGTCAGCAGATTGGATGGCTACACCTTC.

This chain links TRBV6-5 with TRBJ2-3, with D perhaps assigned TRBD1 or TRBD2 (7 bases each). The germline V gene has CDR1 MNHEY and CDR2 SVGAGI. The CDR3 consists of 14 residues. V lost 7 bases and J lost 4, with 15 bases in between. The CDR3 region has the DNA TGTGCCAGCACCAGGGGGGGGGAGTCAGATACGCAGTATTTT. Protein sequence: CASTRGGESDTQYF.

The genes are TRBV3-1 and TRBJ1-6; 10 bases are shared with TRBD1. V shed 5 bases and J 7 bases; nucleotides not matched to a gene: 2. Germline V gene sequence: CDR1 LGHDT, CDR2 YNNKEL (reference sequence). The CDR3 consists of 14 residues. This CDR3 is CASSTGQGNSPLHF. The CDR3 DNA reads TGTGCCAGCAGCACGGGACAGGGGAATTCACCCCTCCACTTT.

The rearrangement uses TRBV7-2 and TRBJ1-3, with D perhaps matching TRBD1 (5 bases). Germline values: CDR1 SGHTA, CDR2 FQGNSA. This CDR3 is 18 amino acids long. The ends were cut back, 0 bases at V and 0 bases at J, with 15 bases in the middle. CDR3 sequence: CASSLAPPRASSGNTIYF. In DNA form, the CDR3 reads TGTGCCAGCAGCTTAGCCCCCCCCAGGGCGAGCTCTGGAAACACCATATATTTT.